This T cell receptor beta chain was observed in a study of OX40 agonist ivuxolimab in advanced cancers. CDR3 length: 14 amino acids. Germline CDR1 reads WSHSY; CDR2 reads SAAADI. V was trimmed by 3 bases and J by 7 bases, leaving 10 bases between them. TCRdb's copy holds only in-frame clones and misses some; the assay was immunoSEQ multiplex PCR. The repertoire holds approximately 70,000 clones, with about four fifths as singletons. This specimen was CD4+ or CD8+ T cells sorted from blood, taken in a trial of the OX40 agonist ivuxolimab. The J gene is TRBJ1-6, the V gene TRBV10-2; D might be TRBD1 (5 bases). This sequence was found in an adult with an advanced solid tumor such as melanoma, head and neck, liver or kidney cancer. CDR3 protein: CASSEQAGNSPLHF. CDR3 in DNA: TGCGCCAGCAGTGAACAGGCTGGAAATTCACCCCTCCACTTT.